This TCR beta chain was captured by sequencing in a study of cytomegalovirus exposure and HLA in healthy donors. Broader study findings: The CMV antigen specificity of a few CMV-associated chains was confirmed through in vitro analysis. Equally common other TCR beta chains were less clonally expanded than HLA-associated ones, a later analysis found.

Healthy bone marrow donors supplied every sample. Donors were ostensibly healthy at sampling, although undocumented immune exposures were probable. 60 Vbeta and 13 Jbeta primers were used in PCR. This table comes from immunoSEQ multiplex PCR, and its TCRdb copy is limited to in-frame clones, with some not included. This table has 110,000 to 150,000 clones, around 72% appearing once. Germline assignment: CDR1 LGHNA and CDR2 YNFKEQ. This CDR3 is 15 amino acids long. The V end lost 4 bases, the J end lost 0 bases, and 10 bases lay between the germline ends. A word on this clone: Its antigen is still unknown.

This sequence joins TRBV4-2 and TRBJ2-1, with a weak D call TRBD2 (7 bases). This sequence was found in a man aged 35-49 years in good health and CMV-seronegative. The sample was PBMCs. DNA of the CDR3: TGTGCCAGCAGCCCCGGGGGGCTCTCCTACAATGAGCAGTTCTTC. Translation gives CASSPGGLSYNEQFF.